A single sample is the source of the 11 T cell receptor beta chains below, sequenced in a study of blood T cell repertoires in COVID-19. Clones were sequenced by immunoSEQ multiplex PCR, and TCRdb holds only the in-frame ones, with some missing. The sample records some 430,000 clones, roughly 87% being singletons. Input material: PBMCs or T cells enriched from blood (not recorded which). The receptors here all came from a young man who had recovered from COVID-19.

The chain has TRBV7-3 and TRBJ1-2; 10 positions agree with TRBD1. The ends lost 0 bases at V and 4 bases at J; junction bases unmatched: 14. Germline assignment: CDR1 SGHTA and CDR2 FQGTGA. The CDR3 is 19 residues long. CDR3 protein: CASSLTGTGDRGGTYGYTF. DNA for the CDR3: TGTGCCAGCAGCTTAACCGGGACAGGGGATCGTGGCGGAACCTATGGCTACACCTTC.

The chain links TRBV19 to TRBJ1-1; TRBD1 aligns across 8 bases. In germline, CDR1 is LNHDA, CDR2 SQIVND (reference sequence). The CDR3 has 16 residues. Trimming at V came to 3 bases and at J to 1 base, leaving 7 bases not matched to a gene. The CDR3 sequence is CASSMGRGLGNTEAFF. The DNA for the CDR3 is TGTGCCAGTAGTATGGGCAGGGGGCTAGGGAACACTGAAGCTTTCTTT.

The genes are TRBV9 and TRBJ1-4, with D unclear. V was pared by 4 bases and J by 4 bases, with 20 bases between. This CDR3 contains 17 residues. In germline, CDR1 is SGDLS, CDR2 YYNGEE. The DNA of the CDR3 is TGTGCCAGCAGCACCCCGACGTTGCGGGATGGTAATGAAAAACTGTTTTTT. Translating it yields CASSTPTLRDGNEKLFF.

The CDR3 DNA is TGCGCCAGCAGCTTGGACAGGGGCTCCTATAATTCACCCCTCCACTTT. Encoded protein: CASSLDRGSYNSPLHF. V and J are TRBV5-1 and TRBJ1-6; TRBD1 aligns across 7 bases. CDR1 and CDR2 (germline): SGHRS, YFSETQ. The V segment lost 0 bases and the J segment 0 bases; nucleotides outside the gene matches: 0. CDR3 size: 16 residues.

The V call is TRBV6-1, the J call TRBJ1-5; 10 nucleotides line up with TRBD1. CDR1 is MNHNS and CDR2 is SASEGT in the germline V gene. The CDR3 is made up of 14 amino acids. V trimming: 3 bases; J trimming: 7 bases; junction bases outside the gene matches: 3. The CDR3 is CASSEGQGTQPQHF. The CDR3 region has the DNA TGTGCCAGCAGTGAGGGACAGGGGACCCAGCCCCAGCATTTT.

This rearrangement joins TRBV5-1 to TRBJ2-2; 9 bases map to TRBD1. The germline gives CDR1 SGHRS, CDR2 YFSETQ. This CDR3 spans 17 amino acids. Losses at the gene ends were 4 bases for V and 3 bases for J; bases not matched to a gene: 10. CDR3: CASSPGTGLMYTGELFF. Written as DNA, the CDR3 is TGCGCCAGCAGCCCGGGGACAGGGTTGATGTACACCGGGGAGCTGTTTTTT.

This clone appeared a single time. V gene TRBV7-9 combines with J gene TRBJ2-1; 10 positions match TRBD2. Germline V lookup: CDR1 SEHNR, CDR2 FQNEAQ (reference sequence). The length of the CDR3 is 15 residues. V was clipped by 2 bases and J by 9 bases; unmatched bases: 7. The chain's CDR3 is CASSLSASGSGEQFF. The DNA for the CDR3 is TGTGCCAGCAGCTTATCGGCTAGCGGGAGCGGTGAGCAGTTCTTC.

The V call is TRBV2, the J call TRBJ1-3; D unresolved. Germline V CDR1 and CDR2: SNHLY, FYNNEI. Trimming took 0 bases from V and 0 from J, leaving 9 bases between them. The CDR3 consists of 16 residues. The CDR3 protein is CASSEARADSGNTIYF. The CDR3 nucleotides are TGTGCCAGCAGTGAAGCGAGGGCAGACTCTGGAAACACCATATATTTT.

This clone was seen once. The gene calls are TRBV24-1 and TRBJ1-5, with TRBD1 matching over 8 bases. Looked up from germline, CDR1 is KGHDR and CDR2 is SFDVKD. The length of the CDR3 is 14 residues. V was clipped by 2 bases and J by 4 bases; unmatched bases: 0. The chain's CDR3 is CATSDYRGNQPQHF. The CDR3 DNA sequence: TGTGCCACCAGTGATTACAGGGGGAATCAGCCCCAGCATTTT.

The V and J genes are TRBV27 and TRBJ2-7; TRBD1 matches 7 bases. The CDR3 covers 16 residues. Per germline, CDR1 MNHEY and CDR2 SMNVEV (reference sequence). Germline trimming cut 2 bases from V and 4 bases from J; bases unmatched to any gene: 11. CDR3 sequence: CASSLRGAGGRYEQYF. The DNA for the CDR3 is TGTGCCAGCAGTTTACGAGGGGCAGGGGGTAGGTACGAGCAGTACTTC.

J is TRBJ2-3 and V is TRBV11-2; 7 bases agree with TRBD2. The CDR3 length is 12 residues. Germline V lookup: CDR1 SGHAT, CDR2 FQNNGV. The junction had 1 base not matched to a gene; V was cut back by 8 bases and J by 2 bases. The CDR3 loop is CASGRDTDTQYF. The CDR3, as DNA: TGTGCCAGCGGGAGGGACACAGATACGCAGTATTTT.